These T cell receptor beta chains were read from a single sample in a study of cytomegalovirus exposure and HLA in healthy donors. Profiling relied on immunoSEQ multiplex PCR, and the TCRdb table lists in-frame clones only, not all of them. The table shows roughly 150,000 clones, with less than 85% occurring only once. Sequencing used PBMCs. The source is a woman aged 60-75 years in good health and CMV-seropositive. The CDR3 runs from the conserved cysteine through the conserved F or W. A D gene is named only where the DNA matches it firmly. The listing skips clone size in some rows; elsewhere it reads once, few, many or a size class.

TRBV2	TRBJ1-5	.	.	TGTGCCAGCCGCTTGACAGGAGCTAATCAGCCCCAGCATTTT	CASRLTGANQPQHF
TRBV28	TRBJ2-7	few	TRBD1	TGTGCCAGCAGTTGGGCAGGGGGCAACGAGCAGTACTTC	CASSWAGGNEQYF
TRBV6-6	TRBJ1-2	.	.	TGTGCCAGCCACCATACAGTGGAAAATGGCTACACCTTC	CASHHTVENGYTF
TRBV5-4	TRBJ2-7	.	TRBD1	TGTGCCAGCAGCTGGGGACAGGGGGTGTCCTACGAGCAGTACTTC	CASSWGQGVSYEQYF
TRBV2	TRBJ2-1	few	TRBD2	TGTGCCAGCAGGGCGGGAGCCCACAATGAGCAGTTCTTC	CASRAGAHNEQFF
TRBV4-1	TRBJ2-1	.	TRBD2	TGCGCCAGCAGCCAGCCCGGACTAGCGGTATACAATGAGCAGTTCTTC	CASSQPGLAVYNEQFF
TRBV9	TRBJ2-3	.	.	TGTGCCAGCACTGGACAGTCTAGCACAGATACGCAGTATTTT	CASTGQSSTDTQYF
TRBV7-9	TRBJ1-1	.	.	TGTGCCAGCAGCCGTACAGGGCCCACTGAAGCTTTCTTT	CASSRTGPTEAFF
TRBV28	TRBJ2-1	.	TRBD2	TGTGCCAGCAGTTTAATCGGGACTAGCGGGAGGGGTGAGCAGTTCTTC	CASSLIGTSGRGEQFF
TRBV6-5	TRBJ2-7	.	TRBD1	TGTGCCAGCAGTCCCCGGGACAGGGGAATCTACGAGCAGTACTTC	CASSPRDRGIYEQYF
TRBV2	TRBJ2-5	.	TRBD2	TGTGCCAGCAGTACGACTAGCGGGAGAAAGACCCAGTACTTC	CASSTTSGRKTQYF
TRBV19	TRBJ1-2	.	.	TGTGCCAGTAGTATAGGCCAGTTTAACTATGGCTACACCTTC	CASSIGQFNYGYTF
TRBV27	TRBJ1-1	few	TRBD1	TGTGCCAGCAGTTTCCTACAGGGGACTGAAGCTTTCTTT	CASSFLQGTEAFF
TRBV28	TRBJ1-2	.	TRBD1	TGTGCCAACTTTCTACAGGGGCCTAACTATGGCTACACCTTC	CANFLQGPNYGYTF
TRBV29-1	TRBJ1-1	.	.	TGCAGCGGCGGACAGCTGAACACTGAAGCTTTCTTT	CSGGQLNTEAFF
TRBV28	TRBJ1-4	.	TRBD1	TGTGCCAGCAGTGGCGACAGGGGTGTCCGGGAAAAACTGTTTTTT	CASSGDRGVREKLFF
TRBV6-5	TRBJ1-1	.	.	TGTGCCAGCAGTTACTCGAGGACCACCAGGGCCACTGAAGCTTTCTTT	CASSYSRTTRATEAFF
TRBV6-1	TRBJ1-2	few	.	TGTGCCAGCAACAGGGCTAACTATGGCTACACCTTC	CASNRANYGYTF
TRBV29-1	TRBJ2-7	few	.	TGCAGCGTTGAAGAAGGGGGCTACGAGCAGTACTTC	CSVEEGGYEQYF
TRBV28	TRBJ2-1	.	TRBD1	TGTGCCAGCAGTTCACCCCGGACAGGGACCACTGATGAGCAGTTCTTC	CASSSPRTGTTDEQFF
TRBV6-1	TRBJ2-2	.	TRBD1	TGTGCCAGCATCCACAGGGGGCTTACCGGGGAGCTGTTTTTT	CASIHRGLTGELFF
TRBV6-1	TRBJ2-5	.	TRBD2	TGTGCCAGCACCACTAGCGGCGTAGCGGAGACCCAGTACTTC	CASTTSGVAETQYF
TRBV5-1	TRBJ2-2	.	.	TGCGCCAGCAACGTCGCCGGGGGGAACACCGGGGAGCTGTTTTTT	CASNVAGGNTGELFF
TRBV12-5	TRBJ1-3	once	.	TGTGCTAGTGGTTTATTAACTGGAAACACCATATATTTT	CASGLLTGNTIYF
TRBV9	TRBJ2-3	.	TRBD2	TGTGCCAGCAGCGTTACGGGAGGCCGGGGGGATACGCAGTATTTT	CASSVTGGRGDTQYF
TRBV29-1	TRBJ2-1	.	.	TGCAGCGTTGACCCAACAGGGTCTAAGCAGTTCTTC	CSVDPTGSKQFF
TRBV2	TRBJ1-1	.	.	TGTGCCACCGAGAGGCAGGGGCGGACTGAAGCTTTCTTT	CATERQGRTEAFF
TRBV4-1	TRBJ2-3	.	.	TGCGCCAGCAGCCACCTACTTAGGAGGAAAGGGAGCGCGATAACAGATACGCAGTATTTT	CASSHLLRRKGSAITDTQYF
TRBV9	TRBJ2-1	.	.	TGTGCCAGCAGCGTAGGAGGGGGTCTACCCTACAATGAGCAGTTCTTC	CASSVGGGLPYNEQFF
TRBV28	TRBJ2-1	.	TRBD1	TGTGCCAGCAGTATGACCGGGACAGGGGGCCGAAATGAGCAGTTCTTC	CASSMTGTGGRNEQFF
TRBV6-1	TRBJ1-2	.	.	TGTGCCAGCAGTGGGGACACCTATGGCTACACCTTC	CASSGDTYGYTF
TRBV5-6	TRBJ2-4	.	.	TGTGCCAGCAGCTTCCAAGGGGTGGCGGCCAAAAACATTCAGTACTTC	CASSFQGVAAKNIQYF
TRBV7-8	TRBJ2-3	few	TRBD2	TGTGCCAGCAGCTTAATCCCTGCTAGCGGGAGGAGCACAGATACGCAGTATTTT	CASSLIPASGRSTDTQYF
TRBV18	TRBJ1-6	few	.	TGTGCCAGCTCCTTAGAACAGCATTATAATTCACCCCTCCACTTT	CASSLEQHYNSPLHF
TRBV10-1	TRBJ2-1	.	.	TGCGCCAGCAGTGAGTCCGGGAATTACAATGAGCAGTTCTTC	CASSESGNYNEQFF
TRBV5-4	TRBJ2-5	.	.	TGTGCCAGCAGCTTTAGCAGGGAAGAGACCCAGTACTTC	CASSFSREETQYF
TRBV5-6	TRBJ2-7	.	TRBD1	TGTGCCAGCAGCTCCAGGACAGGGATTTCCTACGAGCAGTACTTC	CASSSRTGISYEQYF
TRBV5-8	TRBJ2-7	.	TRBD2	TGTGCCAGCAGGCGAACTAGCGGAGTCTCGGGGGAGCAGTACTTC	CASRRTSGVSGEQYF
TRBV30	TRBJ1-5	.	.	TGTGCCTGGAGTGGAGGGAACAATCAGCCCCAGCATTTT	CAWSGGNNQPQHF
TRBV6-5	TRBJ2-7	.	.	TGTGCCAGCACTGCCTCCGACTCGGGCGAGCAGTACTTC	CASTASDSGEQYF
TRBV5-1	TRBJ1-1	.	.	TGCGCCAGCAGCTCCTCCGGGAGGACGATGAACACTGAAGCTTTCTTT	CASSSSGRTMNTEAFF
TRBV6-5	TRBJ2-7	.	TRBD2	TGTGCCAGCAGTTACGGGACTAGCGGGAGTTACGAGCAGTACTTC	CASSYGTSGSYEQYF
TRBV10-3	TRBJ2-2	.	TRBD1	TGTGCCTCCGGACAGGTCCGGACCGGGGAGCTGTTTTTT	CASGQVRTGELFF
TRBV7-9	TRBJ2-1	few	TRBD2	TGTGCCAGCAGCTTAGCTGAACTAGCGAAGAGGCACAATGAGCAGTTCTTC	CASSLAELAKRHNEQFF
TRBV28	TRBJ2-7	.	TRBD1	TGTGCCAGCAGCGGACAGGGTTACGAGCAGTACTTC	CASSGQGYEQYF
TRBV2	TRBJ2-2	.	TRBD2	TGTGCCAGCAGGGAAGCGGGAGGGAAGGGCGGGGAGCTGTTTTTT	CASREAGGKGGELFF